This T cell receptor (beta chain) derives from a study of long-term antiretroviral therapy in people with HIV (dated 2022 in TCRdb). In terms of the full investigation: Collection of the earliest samples took place about a decade ahead of the 2015 WHO recommendation for immediate ART, at a time when ART was typically delayed until CD4 counts fell. A total of some 210 cryopreserved PBMC samples were contributed to the cohort by 30 adults with confirmed HIV infection, with samples collected serially over a mean of approximately six years (range 1-12). Of the roughly 30 participants with HIV, more than 10 were female. A retrospective serial study tested whether ART initiation and durable HIV suppression were associated with changes in peripheral blood TRB repertoire composition and diversity. No cross-contamination during QIAcube processing was seen in test extractions of a monoclonal T-cell line run alongside 30 to 35 polyclonal samples.

To note about this clone: This receptor's antigen is unknown. No much larger clone exists at a distance of one base, and base qualities are not known.

Sequencing of the TRB variable region was done with the immunoSEQ hsTCRB v3.0 assay at survey level resolution. The target sequencing depth for TRB was 40,000-50,000 T-cell genomes per sample. TRB libraries were pooled and sequenced on an Illumina MiSeq using a v3 150-cycle kit. Per the source publication's procedure: Repertoire analysis ran in R within a reproducible Nextflow workflow covering QC, data transformation and analysis. LymphoSeq2, an R package for AIRR-Seq data exploration, was used to implement custom analyses. Several samples yielding fewer than 5000 total TRB sequences were excluded, leaving 150 to 200 analyzed HIV repertoires. Of the roughly 180 retained HIV repertoires, almost 60 were collected before and approximately 130 after ART initiation. Repertoires were downsampled to 5000 TRB nucleotide sequences, with summary statistics averaged over 100 downsampling iterations. TRB sequences were retained for analysis only if CDR3 regions of at least seven amino acids were present. Diversity was measured with a Shannon entropy-derived clonality score and the Gini coefficient. In repertoire networks, the top 5000 CDR3 amino acid sequences were linked whenever an edit distance of one separated two sequences. GLIPH2 predicted antigen specificity groups and MHC restriction for TRB CDR3 amino acid sequences. To flag known associations with CMV, EBV, HIV or tissue antigens, CDR3 amino acid sequences were compared against VDJdb and McPAS-TCR. Pre-ART, post-ART and control groups were compared with Wilcoxon signed-rank tests and Holm-Bonferroni correction. TCRdb took this table from immuneACCESS and kept in-frame rearrangements with V and J called. Such tables lack part of the clones; where checked against another copy, unresolved V genes explain under half of the gap, and the rest is unexplained. That table furnishes V, J and clone size, whereas the DNA furnished D and trimming. The sample table holds about 28,000 clones, of which roughly nine tenths were seen once. Over 0.8% of the sample belongs to the ten largest clones.

General conclusions and limits of the study: Inferences about post-ART repertoire changes are limited because no data were available on ART adherence, viral resistance or therapy changes. Limited PBMC availability meant only the TCR beta chain was sequenced, without alpha chain pairing. Narrower CDR3 length ranges were observed in HIV repertoires than in controls, and an antigen-experienced repertoire with only a slight naive shift after ART was suggested by the network structure. Samples dated from about 2003 to 2018, and the ART regimens used may be less effective than current ones. Starting ART was linked to a significant rise in TRB diversity, yet even after long-term ART the diversity remained significantly lower than in transplant donor controls. At every time point, the repertoire was dominated by expanded TRB clones first identified before ART initiation, although this dominance fluctuated and, in many PLHIV, declined after ART. Because pre-ART samples had limited cell numbers, profiling was done on unsorted PBMC rather than on sorted CD4+ and CD8+ T cells.

V is pared back by 5 bases and J by 0 bases, with 5 bases lying between the germline termini. The CDR3 numbers 13 residues from cysteine through phenylalanine. Kept here is only the CDR3 DNA, which spans 39 bases and is read in frame from base 1. CDR1 and CDR2 are drawn from the germline V gene: SQVTM, ANQGSEA. Inclusion was restricted to participants for whom at least one PBMC sample before ART initiation and at least two post-ART samples were available. All participants with HIV were treated in the United States of America. Before DNA extraction, cryopreserved samples of 1-10 million PBMC were thawed and washed. At the time of the earliest PBMC sample for each participant with HIV, ages ranged from about 23 to 60 years. Per participant, PBMC samples came from 1-4 timepoints prior to ART initiation and 2-8 timepoints following ART initiation, for a median of 7 samples. For every participant, serial HIV viral load, CD4+ T-cell count, ART history and demographic data were obtained. Genomic DNA was extracted from unsorted PBMC with a Qiagen kit on a QIAcube, processed in batches of 12 samples.

Sequenced material: unsorted PBMCs, taken 2 years after starting antiretroviral therapy. The source is a man over 45 with HIV. The V and J segments used are TRBV29-1 and TRBJ2-6; a confident D gene designation cannot be given. The CDR3 amino acid sequence is: CSVQLSGANVLTF. The sequenced DNA: TGCAGCGTTCAGCTCTCTGGGGCCAACGTCCTGACTTTC.